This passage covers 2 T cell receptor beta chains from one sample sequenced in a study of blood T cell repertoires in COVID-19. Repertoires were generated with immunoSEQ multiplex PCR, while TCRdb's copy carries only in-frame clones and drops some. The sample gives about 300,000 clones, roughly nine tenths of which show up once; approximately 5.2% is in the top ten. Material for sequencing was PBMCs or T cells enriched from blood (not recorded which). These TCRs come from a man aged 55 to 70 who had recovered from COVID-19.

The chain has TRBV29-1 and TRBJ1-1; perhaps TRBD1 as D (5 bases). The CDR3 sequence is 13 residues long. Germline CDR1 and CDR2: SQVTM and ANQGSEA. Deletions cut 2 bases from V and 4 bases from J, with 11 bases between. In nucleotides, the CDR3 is TGCAGCGTTGAACAGGGCTATGGCACTGAAGCTTTCTTT. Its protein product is CSVEQGYGTEAFF.

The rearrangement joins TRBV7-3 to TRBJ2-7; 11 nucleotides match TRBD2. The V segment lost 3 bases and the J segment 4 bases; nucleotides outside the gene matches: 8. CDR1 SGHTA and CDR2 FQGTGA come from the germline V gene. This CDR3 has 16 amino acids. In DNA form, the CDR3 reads TGTGCCAGCAGCTTCTTCGTGGTAGCGGGGGGGTACGAGCAGTACTTC. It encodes CASSFFVVAGGYEQYF.